This T cell receptor (beta chain) derives from a study of CD8 T cells in ankylosing spondylitis. As concerns this clonotype: No antigen is known for it. One junction end disagrees with the germline gene, perhaps due to a read error.

Notes on the study in general: Disease-linked clones were reportedly significantly enriched in matched ankylosing spondylitis synovial fluid. In ankylosing spondylitis blood, a motif of roughly eight highly homologous TCR beta variants appeared characteristic.

Quantitative 5'-RACE with molecular barcodes was used to make the TCR beta libraries. TCRdb used MiXCR to reprocess the 5' RACE reads, holding one entry per CDR3 protein. The sample holds around 220,000 distinct CDR3 sequences, around 19% seen once. CDR3 length: 14 amino acids. The TCR originated in a male donor with ankylosing spondylitis. Sample: blood, either unsorted or a sorted T cell fraction (not recorded which). V usage is TRBV12-3 or TRBV12-4 and J usage is TRBJ2-1; 10 nucleotides agree with TRBD1. CDR3 in amino acids: CVSQDGQGDDEQFF. For the CDR3, the DNA is TGTGTCAGCCAAGATGGACAGGGGGACGATGAGCAGTTCTTC.